This entry describes one T cell receptor (beta chain). The antigen remains undetermined. The CDR3 is 13 residues long. Per germline, CDR1 MNHNS and CDR2 SASEGT. The ends lost 1 base at V and 9 bases at J; junction bases unmatched: 5. PCR used 60 Vbeta primers and 13 Jbeta primers. Profiling relied on immunoSEQ multiplex PCR, and the TCRdb table lists in-frame clones only, not all of them. The table has around 190,000 clones, around 73% seen once; the top ten hold about 2.7%. The entry originates in a study of cytomegalovirus exposure and HLA in healthy donors. Study-level points and caveats: In a later analysis, a missense DCLRE1C variant was linked to TCR beta V- and J-gene trimming. Reportedly, TCR beta sequences accurately predicted HLA-A and HLA-B alleles in most subjects. Earlier findings revealed that most TCR beta V segments proved productive either about 87% or about 30% of the time.

The receptor was isolated from a woman in her twenties or thirties in good health and CMV-seronegative. The chain combines TRBV6-1 with TRBJ2-5; 7 bases are shared with TRBD1. Sequences were obtained from PBMCs. This CDR3 reads CASSEGRDRAQYF. CDR3 DNA: TGTGCCAGCAGTGAAGGTAGGGACAGAGCCCAGTACTTC.